These T cell receptor beta chains were read from a single sample in a study of cytotoxic CD8 clonotypes in ibrutinib-treated CLL. The assay was immunoSEQ multiplex PCR, and TCRdb's table has in-frame clones only and misses some. The sample lists approximately 280,000 clones, roughly four fifths seen once, with about 5% in the top ten. Sequenced here: PBMCs, sampled at disease progression, from a patient treated with ibrutinib. All receptors derive from a human donor with chronic lymphocytic leukemia. The CDR3 runs from the conserved cysteine through the conserved F or W. The order of the fields is D gene, clone size, V gene, J gene, CDR3 protein, CDR3 DNA. The D gene is left open where the match is weak. Only part of the rows carry a size: once, few, many, or a class if the clone is expanded.

.	.	TRBV11-2	TRBJ2-3	CASSLGLVGTDTQYF	TGTGCCAGCAGCTTAGGTCTAGTGGGCACAGATACGCAGTATTTT
TRBD1	once	TRBV29-1	TRBJ1-2	CSAEDRGASVYTF	TGCAGCGCCGAGGACAGGGGGGCGAGTGTCTACACCTTC
.	.	TRBV7-9	TRBJ1-2	CASSLALTGRYGYTF	TGTGCCAGCAGCTTAGCGCTGACGGGGCGATATGGCTACACCTTC
TRBD2	.	TRBV6-1	TRBJ2-7	CASSVGYGGGSYEQYF	TGTGCCAGCAGTGTAGGATACGGGGGGGGCTCCTACGAGCAGTACTTC
.	once	TRBV6-5	TRBJ1-1	CASSYSVNTEAFF	TGTGCCAGCAGTTACTCAGTGAACACTGAAGCTTTCTTT
.	once	TRBV13	TRBJ2-1	CASRVGGQEQFF	TGTGCCAGCAGAGTCGGCGGGCAGGAGCAGTTCTTC
TRBD2	.	TRBV27	TRBJ2-3	CASKSLPGGGTDTQYF	TGTGCCAGCAAAAGTTTGCCGGGGGGGGGCACAGATACGCAGTATTTT
.	.	TRBV5-1	TRBJ2-7	CASSQLGIPYEQYF	TGCGCCAGCAGCCAGCTTGGTATCCCCTACGAGCAGTACTTC
.	few	TRBV18	TRBJ1-2	CASSPQPGLAVAF	TGTGCCAGCTCGCCCCAACCGGGACTTGCCGTGGCCTTC
TRBD2	few	TRBV25-1	TRBJ2-5	CASSEGGLQETQYF	TGTGCCAGCAGTGAGGGGGGACTACAAGAGACCCAGTACTTC
.	.	TRBV11-3	TRBJ2-2	CASSLVRGTGELFF	TGTGCCAGCAGCTTAGTCCGGGGCACCGGGGAGCTGTTTTTT
TRBD1	few	TRBV6-1	TRBJ1-2	CASSIGTGMIYGYTF	TGTGCCAGCAGCATCGGGACAGGGATGATCTATGGCTACACCTTC
.	.	TRBV5-1	TRBJ1-1	CASSLGGNTEAFF	TGCGCCAGCAGCTTAGGGGGAAACACTGAAGCTTTCTTT
.	.	TRBV18	TRBJ1-2	CASSPSGGDSNYGYTF	TGTGCCAGCTCACCATCGGGGGGCGATTCTAACTATGGCTACACCTTC
.	.	TRBV19	TRBJ1-2	CASSRPRRGYTF	TGTGCCAGTAGTCGACCCCGGCGTGGCTACACCTTC
.	.	TRBV15	TRBJ2-3	CATSRGFAGMAMDTQYF	TGTGCCACCAGCAGAGGCTTTGCGGGGATGGCTATGGATACGCAGTATTTT
TRBD1	.	TRBV2	TRBJ1-2	CASRFTGGARGYTF	TGTGCCAGCAGATTTACAGGGGGCGCGAGGGGCTACACCTTC
TRBD2	.	TRBV7-2	TRBJ2-3	CASSFKASGVTQYF	TGTGCCAGCAGCTTTAAGGCTAGCGGGGTTACGCAGTATTTT
TRBD1	once	TRBV11-2	TRBJ2-1	CASSPGTVNEQFF	TGTGCCAGCAGCCCCGGGACAGTCAATGAGCAGTTCTTC
.	.	TRBV6-6	TRBJ2-3	CASSHQLLDTQYF	TGTGCCAGCAGCCACCAACTGTTGGATACGCAGTATTTT
.	.	TRBV27	TRBJ2-3	CASSLLRTDTQYF	TGTGCCAGCAGTTTACTCCGCACAGATACGCAGTATTTT
.	.	TRBV5-4	TRBJ2-7	CASSHDRRFNDEQYF	TGTGCCAGCAGTCATGACAGGCGTTTTAACGACGAGCAGTACTTC
.	.	TRBV29-1	TRBJ2-7	CSVVTSKGGIGEQYF	TGCAGCGTAGTAACATCTAAAGGAGGGATTGGCGAGCAGTACTTC
.	few	TRBV29-1	TRBJ1-1	CSVEEGQGTEAFF	TGCAGCGTTGAAGAGGGACAAGGCACTGAAGCTTTCTTT